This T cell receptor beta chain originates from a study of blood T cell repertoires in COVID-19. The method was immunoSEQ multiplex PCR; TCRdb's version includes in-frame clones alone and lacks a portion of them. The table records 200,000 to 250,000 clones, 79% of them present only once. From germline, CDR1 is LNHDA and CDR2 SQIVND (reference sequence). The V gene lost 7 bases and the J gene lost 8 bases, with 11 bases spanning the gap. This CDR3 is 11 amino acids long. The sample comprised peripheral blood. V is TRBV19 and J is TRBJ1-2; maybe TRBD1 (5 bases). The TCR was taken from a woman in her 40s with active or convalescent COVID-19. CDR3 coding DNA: TGTGCCAGTAATACAGGAAACGGCTACACCTTC. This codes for CASNTGNGYTF.